These 20 T cell receptor beta chains share one sample of origin, sequenced in a study of radiation and T cells in renal cell carcinoma. Repertoires were generated with immunoSEQ multiplex PCR, while TCRdb's copy carries only in-frame clones and drops some. The sample holds about 140,000 clones, less than 90% seen once. The time point: baseline pretreatment blood. As for treatment: 15 Gy SBRT to primary tumor, nephrectomy 4 weeks later. Sequencing used blood, obtained from a patient whose treatment included radiotherapy and nephrectomy. The receptor set was obtained from a woman aged 45 to 65 with renal cell carcinoma.

The rearrangement joins TRBV9 to TRBJ1-1, with D maybe TRBD1 (6 bases). Deletions cut 0 bases from V and 4 bases from J, with 13 bases between. Looked up from germline, CDR1 is SGDLS and CDR2 is YYNGEE. The CDR3 is 15 residues long. Here the CDR3 DNA reads TGTGCCAGCAGCGTAGAGGGAGGGGGGAGCACTGAAGCTTTCTTT. It encodes CASSVEGGGSTEAFF.

V gene TRBV7-2 combines with J gene TRBJ1-5; D is undetermined. CDR1 SGHTA and CDR2 FQGNSA come from the germline V gene. The germline V and J ends were trimmed by 5 bases and 4 bases, with 9 bases remaining between them. CDR3 length: 13 amino acids. The CDR3 loop is CASSPEPNQPQHF. The DNA for the CDR3 is TGTGCCAGCAGCCCCGAGCCGAATCAGCCCCAGCATTTT.

The chain employs TRBV5-1 and TRBJ2-3, with 8 bases identical to TRBD1. V was pared by 3 bases and J by 4 bases, with 7 bases of the junction left unmatched. CDR1 SGHRS and CDR2 YFSETQ come from the germline V gene. The CDR3 runs 15 residues. This chain's CDR3 is CASSSQGQAADTQYF. DNA for the CDR3: TGCGCCAGCAGCTCGCAGGGACAGGCCGCAGATACGCAGTATTTT.

The CDR3, as DNA: TGTGCCACCAGCCCTCGTGGGTCGGAGACCCAGTACTTC. Amino acid sequence: CATSPRGSETQYF. The gene calls are TRBV15 and TRBJ2-5; the D is unclear. Germline V gene lookup returns CDR1 LNHNV and CDR2 YYDKDF (reference sequence). This CDR3 contains 13 residues. Trimming removed 5 bases from V and 5 bases from J, with 12 bases in between.

This clone occurred once. The chain has TRBV4-3 and TRBJ2-6, with D hard to call. Trimming stripped 5 bases from V and 3 bases from J, with 17 bases between. The CDR3 extends over 17 amino acids. Germline lookup yields CDR1 LGHNA and CDR2 YSLEER. CDR3 nucleotides: TGCGCCAGCAGCTCTGGGGTTGGGGAAGGTGGGGCCAACGTCCTGACTTTC. It encodes CASSSGVGEGGANVLTF.

CDR3 region: CASSLMGQSSYNEQFF. The DNA for the CDR3 is TGTGCCAGCAGCCTTATGGGACAGAGCTCCTACAATGAGCAGTTCTTC. The chain carries TRBV5-6 and TRBJ2-1, with 7 bases fitting TRBD1. CDR3 length equals 16 residues. Germline loops: CDR1 SGHDT, CDR2 YYEEEE. V was pared by 4 bases and J by 0 bases, with 7 bases of the junction left unmatched.

The CDR3 DNA sequence: TGTGCCAGCAGTTACTCGGGCATCCCATCCTACGAGCAGTACTTC. Encoded protein: CASSYSGIPSYEQYF. The rearrangement uses TRBV6-5 and TRBJ2-7, with no clear D. This CDR3 spans 15 amino acids. The V end was cut by 0 bases, the J end by 1 base, with 10 bases between. The germline V gene has CDR1 MNHEY and CDR2 SVGAGI.

The J gene is TRBJ2-2, the V gene TRBV19, with D possibly being TRBD2 (5 bases). Germline V lookup: CDR1 LNHDA, CDR2 SQIVND (reference sequence). V lost 6 bases and J lost 4, with 15 bases in between. The CDR3 spans 15 residues. The CDR3, as DNA: TGTGCCAGTAGCGGGGTGGCAGAAAGCACCGGGGAGCTGTTTTTT. Translation gives CASSGVAESTGELFF.

The J gene is TRBJ1-4, the V gene TRBV5-1; perhaps TRBD1 as D (5 bases). V was trimmed by 4 bases and J by 6 bases, leaving 13 bases between them. Germline CDR1 reads SGHRS; CDR2 reads YFSETQ. There are 14 residues in the CDR3. The CDR3 loop reads CASSRDGEYEKLFF. The CDR3 region has the DNA TGCGCCAGCAGCAGGGACGGGGAGTATGAAAAACTGTTTTTT.

The chain employs TRBV7-2 and TRBJ1-2, with D unresolved. Between the trimmed V and J ends, which lost 3 bases and 5 bases, there was a span of 7 bases. The V gene's germline CDR1 is SGHTA and CDR2 FQGNSA. The CDR3 is made up of 12 amino acids. In nucleotides, the CDR3 is TGTGCCAGCAGCTTCCAGGATTATGGCTACACCTTC. Its protein product is CASSFQDYGYTF.

This clone was found many times. This rearrangement joins TRBV9 to TRBJ1-2; TRBD1 agrees at 8 bases. The V segment lost 4 bases and the J segment 4 bases; nucleotides outside the gene matches: 3. This CDR3 is built from 13 residues. Germline V lookup: CDR1 SGDLS, CDR2 YYNGEE. This CDR3 reads CASSKQGGYGYTF. CDR3 nucleotides: TGTGCCAGCAGCAAACAGGGGGGCTATGGCTACACCTTC.

The chain employs TRBV10-3 and TRBJ2-7; a weak D match, TRBD2 (5 bases). Trimming stripped 0 bases from V and 3 bases from J, with 12 bases between. The germline V gene encodes CDR1 ENHRY and CDR2 SYGVKD. This CDR3 contains 15 residues. The CDR3 loop reads CAISESREPFYEQYF. The CDR3 bases are TGTGCCATCAGTGAGTCAAGGGAGCCCTTCTACGAGCAGTACTTC.

This clone occurred a few times. This chain links TRBV6-6 with TRBJ2-7; 7 bases are a match to TRBD2. The CDR3 contains 12 residues. The germline gives CDR1 MNHNY, CDR2 SVGAGI (reference sequence). V shed 8 bases and J 3 bases; nucleotides not matched to a gene: 4. CDR3 amino acids: CASGGEYYEQYF. CDR3 sequence (DNA): TGTGCCAGCGGGGGGGAGTACTACGAGCAGTACTTC.

The chain links TRBV6-6 to TRBJ1-1; no definite D call. This CDR3 contains 13 residues. Germline values: CDR1 MNHNY, CDR2 SVGAGI (reference sequence). Trimming took 5 bases from V and 1 from J, leaving 8 bases between them. The DNA of the CDR3 is TGTGCCAGCAGTGGCGGCTCGAACACTGAAGCTTTCTTT. Translation: CASSGGSNTEAFF.

The chain uses TRBV18 and TRBJ1-1; D is unresolved. V was cut by 6 bases and J by 4 bases, with 15 bases left in between. Germline lookup yields CDR1 KGHSH and CDR2 LQKENI. The CDR3 runs to 14 residues. CDR3 loop: CASSSVRSGTEAFF. CDR3 in DNA: TGTGCCAGCTCGTCAGTTCGATCGGGCACTGAAGCTTTCTTT. Drawing the rest from reference TRBV18 and TRBJ1-1, the complete variable domain is NAGVMQNPRHLVRRRGQEARLRCSPMKGHSHVYWYRQLPEEGLKFMVYLQKENIIDESGMPKERFSAEFPKEGPSILRIQQVVRGDSAAYFCASSSVRSGTEAFFGQGTRLTVV.

Of note for this clone: It is likely a read error: a sequence one base away is far more abundant. Other DNA variants within this sample encode the same CDR3. The rearrangement links TRBV4-1 to TRBJ1-2, with unresolved D. CDR3 size: 12 residues. V lost 5 bases, J lost 6 bases, and 10 bases lay in between. From germline, CDR1 is MGHRA and CDR2 YSYEKL. CDR3 loop: CASSSGPHGYTF. The CDR3 nucleotides read TGCGCCAGCAGCTCCGGGCCGCATGGCTACACCTTC.

The gene calls are TRBV5-6 and TRBJ2-3; D gene unclear. Looked up from germline, CDR1 is SGHDT and CDR2 is YYEEEE. The CDR3 contains 12 residues. V was pared by 2 bases and J by 0 bases, with 1 base between. In DNA, the CDR3 is TGTGCCAGCAGCTTCAGCACAGATACGCAGTATTTT. This encodes CASSFSTDTQYF. Full variable domain (rest looked up from reference TRBV5-6 and TRBJ2-3): DAGVTQSPTHLIKTRGQQVTLRCSPKSGHDTVSWYQQALGQGPQFIFQYYEEEERQRGNFPDRFSGHQFPNYSSELNVNALLLGDSALYLCASSFSTDTQYFGPGTRLTVL.

V usage is TRBV29-1 and J usage is TRBJ2-1; D is uncertain. This CDR3 region has 14 residues. V was trimmed by 3 bases and J by 8 bases, leaving 17 bases between them. Looked up from germline, CDR1 is SQVTM and CDR2 is ANQGSEA. The CDR3 region is CSVDNGVDRDEQFF. Here the CDR3 DNA reads TGCAGCGTTGATAATGGGGTGGATAGGGATGAGCAGTTCTTC.

The chain couples TRBV7-2 to TRBJ2-3; 8 nucleotides line up with TRBD2. The CDR3 loop spans 16 amino acids. Germline-derived CDR1 and CDR2 are SGHTA and FQGNSA. Trimming at V came to 8 bases and at J to 1 base, leaving 11 bases not matched to a gene. The CDR3 spells CASFSRGGGGTDTQYF. CDR3 sequence (DNA): TGTGCCAGCTTCTCACGGGGGGGAGGGGGCACAGATACGCAGTATTTT.

The gene calls are TRBV5-1 and TRBJ1-1; 7 bases are a match to TRBD1. The germline V gene encodes CDR1 SGHRS and CDR2 YFSETQ. Trimming removed 6 bases from V and 0 bases from J; junction bases left unmatched: 8. The CDR3 runs to 15 residues. CDR3 loop: CASKIGGGVNTEAFF. The CDR3 DNA reads TGCGCCAGCAAAATAGGGGGCGGGGTGAACACTGAAGCTTTCTTT.